This TCR beta chain was documented in a study of tumor-infiltrating lymphocytes in primary liver carcinoma. Points from the study as a whole: Merely about 7-25% of top clones occurred in all five tumor regions. The study found a significantly higher top-250-clone fraction in tumors than in blood (p = 0.039). Relative to tumor region pairs, the tumor-adjacent and tumor-blood pairs showed overlap that was lower.

The CDR3 runs to 12 residues. Trimming left V 6 bases short and J 6 bases short, with 10 bases between. The authors made TCR beta cDNA from about 500 ng total RNA with a constant-region primer. Each TCR beta library was derived from three nested multiplex PCR rounds that employed slightly modified ARM-PCR. For approximately 10 cycles apiece, the opening two PCR rounds ran with TRBV1-TRBV30 forward primers and a C-beta reverse primer. Using its own MiXCR run on the multiplex PCR reads, TCRdb lists one record per CDR3 protein. The sample lists 55,000 or so distinct CDR3 sequences; about three quarters were seen once. On this clonotype: As yet, its antigen is unknown.

From unsorted bulk tissue weighing roughly 17-31 mg, DNA and RNA were co-extracted. Tumors were each sampled at five separate regions. This clonotype was sampled from a middle-aged man with primary liver carcinoma and hepatitis B virus infection. This chain connects TRBV12-3 or TRBV12-4 to TRBJ2-3; D is perhaps TRBD2 (5 bases). The sequenced sample consisted of liver tumor tissue from sampling region 2. The subset denotes: tumor region T2, inferior pole. For the CDR3, the DNA is TGTGCCAGCAGGAGGGAGACTGATACGCAGTATTTT. Protein sequence: CASRRETDTQYF.